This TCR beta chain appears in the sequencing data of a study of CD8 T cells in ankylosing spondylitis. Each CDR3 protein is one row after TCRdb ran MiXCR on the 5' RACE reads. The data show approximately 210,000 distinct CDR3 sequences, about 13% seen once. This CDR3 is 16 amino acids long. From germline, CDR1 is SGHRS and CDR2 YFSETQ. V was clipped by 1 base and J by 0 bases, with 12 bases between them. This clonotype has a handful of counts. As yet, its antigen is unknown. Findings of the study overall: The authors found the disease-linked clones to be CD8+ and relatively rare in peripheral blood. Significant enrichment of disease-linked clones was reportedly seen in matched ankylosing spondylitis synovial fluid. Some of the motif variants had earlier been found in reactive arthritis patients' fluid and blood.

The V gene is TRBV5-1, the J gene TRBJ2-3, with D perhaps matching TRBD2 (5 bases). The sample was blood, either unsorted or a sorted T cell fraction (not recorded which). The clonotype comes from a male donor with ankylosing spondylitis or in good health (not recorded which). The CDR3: CASSLRELYSTDTQYF. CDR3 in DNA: TGCGCCAGCAGCTTGAGGGAGCTCTACAGCACAGATACGCAGTATTTT.